The text below deals with one T cell receptor (beta chain). Authors' analysis steps: Amplification of reference gene primers was used by the study to estimate nucleated cell counts. Some clones are missing from TCRdb's copy, which holds only in-frame ones; the method was immunoSEQ multiplex PCR. V and J calls and clone size are copied from that table; D and trimming were computed from the DNA. The sample includes over 300,000 clones, about 82% of them seen just once. The data were taken from a study of blood T cell repertoires in COVID-19. Study-level information: Both acute and convalescent COVID-19 samples were obtained from the United States, Italy and Spain. The cDNA or gDNA used as material had been derived from T cells, B-cell-depleted T cells, or PBMCs.

There are 14 residues in the CDR3. The V gene lost 2 bases and the J gene lost 6 bases, with 9 bases spanning the gap. Germline V gives CDR1 SGDLS, CDR2 YYNGEE. The J gene is TRBJ1-6, the V gene TRBV9; D is perhaps TRBD1 (6 bases). The TCR was taken from a human donor in a cohort sampled during active COVID-19. Sequencing was performed on peripheral blood. The CDR3 loop reads CASSVQGINSPLHF. The CDR3, as DNA: TGTGCCAGCAGCGTCCAGGGGATTAATTCACCCCTCCACTTT.